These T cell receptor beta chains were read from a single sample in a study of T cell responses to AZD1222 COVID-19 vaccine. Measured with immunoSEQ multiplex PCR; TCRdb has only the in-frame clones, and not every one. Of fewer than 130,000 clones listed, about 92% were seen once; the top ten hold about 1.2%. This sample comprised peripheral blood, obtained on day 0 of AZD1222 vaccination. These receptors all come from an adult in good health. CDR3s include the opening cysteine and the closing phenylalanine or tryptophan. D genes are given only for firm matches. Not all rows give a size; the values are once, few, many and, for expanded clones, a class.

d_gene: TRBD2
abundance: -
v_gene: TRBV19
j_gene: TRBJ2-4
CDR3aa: CASRRGGLAKNIQYF
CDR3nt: TGTGCCAGTAGACGGGGGGGCTTAGCCAAAAACATTCAGTACTTC

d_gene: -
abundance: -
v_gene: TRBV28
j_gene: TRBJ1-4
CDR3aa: CASSLGWGTPTNEKLFF
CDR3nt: TGTGCCAGCAGTTTAGGGTGGGGAACCCCAACTAATGAAAAACTGTTTTTT

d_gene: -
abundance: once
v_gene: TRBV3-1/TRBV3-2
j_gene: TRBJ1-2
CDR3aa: CASSPRTANYGYTF
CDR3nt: TGTGCCAGCAGCCCCAGGACAGCTAACTATGGCTACACCTTC

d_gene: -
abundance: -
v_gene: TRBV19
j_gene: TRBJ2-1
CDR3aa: CASSSTGTLTRGEQFF
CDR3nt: TGTGCCAGTAGTTCAACCGGGACCCTCACTCGGGGTGAGCAGTTCTTC

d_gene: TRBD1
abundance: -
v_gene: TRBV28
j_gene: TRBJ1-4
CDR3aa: CASSPPTGKDEKLFF
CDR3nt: TGTGCCAGCAGTCCCCCGACAGGGAAGGATGAAAAACTGTTTTTT

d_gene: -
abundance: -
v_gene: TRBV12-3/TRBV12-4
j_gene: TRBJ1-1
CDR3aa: CASSLIQGLGAFF
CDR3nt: TGTGCCAGCAGCCTGATACAGGGATTGGGGGCTTTCTTT

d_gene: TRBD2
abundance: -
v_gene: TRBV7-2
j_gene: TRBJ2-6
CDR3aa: CASSPRGGLATGANVLTF
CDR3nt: TGTGCCAGCAGCCCCCGGGGAGGACTAGCGACTGGGGCCAACGTCCTGACTTTC

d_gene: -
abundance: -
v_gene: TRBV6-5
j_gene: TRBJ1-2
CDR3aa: CASRPKGRDGYTF
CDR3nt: TGTGCCAGCAGACCTAAAGGGAGGGATGGCTACACCTTC

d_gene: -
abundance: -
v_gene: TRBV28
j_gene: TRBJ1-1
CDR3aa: CASSPLAGFDTEAFF
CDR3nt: TGTGCCAGCAGTCCCCTAGCGGGGTTTGACACTGAAGCTTTCTTT

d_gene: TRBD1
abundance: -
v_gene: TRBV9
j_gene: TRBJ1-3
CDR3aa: CASSVSTGTAGGNTIYF
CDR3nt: TGTGCCAGCAGCGTATCCACCGGGACAGCCGGTGGAAACACCATATATTTT

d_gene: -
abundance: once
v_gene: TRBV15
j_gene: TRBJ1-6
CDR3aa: CATSRVVSNSPLHF
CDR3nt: TGTGCCACCAGCAGGGTGGTCTCTAATTCACCCCTCCACTTT

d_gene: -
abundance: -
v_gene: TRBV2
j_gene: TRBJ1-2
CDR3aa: CASSTGRDYGYTF
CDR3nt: TGTGCCAGCAGTACAGGGAGGGACTATGGCTACACCTTC

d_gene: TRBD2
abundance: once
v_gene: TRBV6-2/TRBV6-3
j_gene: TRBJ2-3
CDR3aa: CASSPRLAGDTQYF
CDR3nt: TGTGCCAGCAGTCCCAGGCTAGCGGGGGATACGCAGTATTTT

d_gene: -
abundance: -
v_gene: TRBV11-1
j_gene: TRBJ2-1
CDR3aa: CASSLALDPYNEQFF
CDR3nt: TGTGCCAGCAGCTTGGCACTTGACCCCTACAATGAGCAGTTCTTC

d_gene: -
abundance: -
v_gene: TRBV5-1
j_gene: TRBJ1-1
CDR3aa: CASSLSAANTEAFF
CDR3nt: TGCGCCAGCAGCTTAAGCGCAGCGAACACTGAAGCTTTCTTT

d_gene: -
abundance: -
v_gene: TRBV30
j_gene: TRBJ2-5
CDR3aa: CAWSPPSPETQYF
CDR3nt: TGTGCCTGGAGTCCCCCTTCACCAGAGACCCAGTACTTC

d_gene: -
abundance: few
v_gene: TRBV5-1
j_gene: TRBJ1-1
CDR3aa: CASSLAERTEAFF
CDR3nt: TGCGCCAGCAGCTTGGCAGAGCGCACTGAAGCTTTCTTT

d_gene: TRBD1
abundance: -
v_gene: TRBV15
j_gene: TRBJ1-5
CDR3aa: CATSRQFDRGRNQPQHF
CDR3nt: TGTGCCACCAGCAGGCAATTTGACAGGGGACGCAATCAGCCCCAGCATTTT

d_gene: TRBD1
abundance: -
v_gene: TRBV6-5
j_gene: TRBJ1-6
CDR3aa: CASTQTGAPPLHF
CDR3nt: TGTGCCAGCACACAGACAGGGGCGCCACCCCTCCACTTT

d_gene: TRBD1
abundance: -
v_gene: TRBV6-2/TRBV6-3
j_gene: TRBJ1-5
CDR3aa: CASSYPTGTSNQPQHF
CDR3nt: TGTGCCAGCAGTTACCCGACAGGGACCAGCAATCAGCCCCAGCATTTT

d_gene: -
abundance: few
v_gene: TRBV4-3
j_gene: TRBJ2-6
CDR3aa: CASSQDGSSGANVLTF
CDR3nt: TGCGCCAGCAGCCAAGATGGGAGCTCTGGGGCCAACGTCCTGACTTTC

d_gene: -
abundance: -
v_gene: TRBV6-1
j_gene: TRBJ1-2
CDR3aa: CASSESGNYGYTF
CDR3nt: TGTGCCAGCAGTGAAAGCGGTAACTATGGCTACACCTTC

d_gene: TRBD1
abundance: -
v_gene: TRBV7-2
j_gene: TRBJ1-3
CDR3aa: CASSLRTGRNTIYF
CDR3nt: TGTGCCAGCAGCTTGAGGACAGGCCGGAACACCATATATTTT

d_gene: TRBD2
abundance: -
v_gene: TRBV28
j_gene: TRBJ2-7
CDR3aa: CASSLEGGITYEQYF
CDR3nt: TGTGCCAGCAGTTTAGAGGGAGGGATCACCTACGAGCAGTACTTC

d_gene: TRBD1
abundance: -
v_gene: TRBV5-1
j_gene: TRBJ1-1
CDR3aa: CASSPGTGTTEAFF
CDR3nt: TGCGCCAGCAGCCCCGGGACAGGGACCACTGAAGCTTTCTTT

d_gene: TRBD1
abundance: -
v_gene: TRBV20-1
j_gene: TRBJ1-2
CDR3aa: CSGTGGGGYTF
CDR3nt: TGCAGTGGGACAGGCGGGGGTGGCTACACCTTC

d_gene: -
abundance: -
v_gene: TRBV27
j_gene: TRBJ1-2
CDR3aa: CASSRGGGPFYGYTF
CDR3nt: TGTGCCAGCAGTCGCGGGGGGGGACCATTCTATGGCTACACCTTC

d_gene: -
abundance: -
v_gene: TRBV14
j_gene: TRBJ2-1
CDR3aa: CASSQILNTTYNEQFF
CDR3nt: TGTGCCAGCAGCCAAATTCTCAATACTACCTACAATGAGCAGTTCTTC

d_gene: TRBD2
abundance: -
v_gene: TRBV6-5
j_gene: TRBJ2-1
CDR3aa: CASSYSAGGVSEQFF
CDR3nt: TGTGCCAGCAGTTACTCGGCGGGAGGGGTTAGTGAGCAGTTCTTC

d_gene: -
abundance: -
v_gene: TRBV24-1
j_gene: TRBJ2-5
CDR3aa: CATSDSGRGGGETQYF
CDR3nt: TGTGCCACCAGTGATTCCGGACGGGGCGGAGGGGAGACCCAGTACTTC

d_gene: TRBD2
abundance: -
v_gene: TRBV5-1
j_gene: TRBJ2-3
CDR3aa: CASSPSSGAIPDTQYF
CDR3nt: TGCGCCAGCAGCCCATCTAGCGGAGCAATCCCAGATACGCAGTATTTT

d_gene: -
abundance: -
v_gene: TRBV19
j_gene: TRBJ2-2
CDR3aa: CASNGDTGELFF
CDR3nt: TGTGCCAGTAATGGGGACACCGGGGAGCTGTTTTTT

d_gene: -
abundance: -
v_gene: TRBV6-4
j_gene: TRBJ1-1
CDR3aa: CASSELWTEREAFF
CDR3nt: TGTGCCAGCAGTGAGTTATGGACAGAGAGGGAAGCTTTCTTT

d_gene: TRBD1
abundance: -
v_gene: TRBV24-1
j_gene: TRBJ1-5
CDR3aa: CATSSTGINQPQHF
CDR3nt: TGTGCCACCAGTTCGACAGGGATCAATCAGCCCCAGCATTTT

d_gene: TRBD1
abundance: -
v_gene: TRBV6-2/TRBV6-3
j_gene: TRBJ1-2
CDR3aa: CASSTGQGYGYTF
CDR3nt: TGTGCCAGCAGTACGGGACAGGGGTATGGCTACACCTTC

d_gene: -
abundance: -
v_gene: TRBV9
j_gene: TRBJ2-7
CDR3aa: CASSEGGNYEQYF
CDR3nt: TGTGCCAGCAGCGAGGGGGGAAACTACGAGCAGTACTTC

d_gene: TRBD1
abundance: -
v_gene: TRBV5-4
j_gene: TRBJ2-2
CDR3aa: CASSPGGNTGELFF
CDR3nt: TGTGCCAGCAGCCCAGGGGGGAACACCGGGGAGCTGTTTTTT

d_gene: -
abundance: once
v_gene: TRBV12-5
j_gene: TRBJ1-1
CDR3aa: CASGSPKVEAFF
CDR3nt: TGTGCTAGTGGTTCGCCCAAAGTGGAAGCTTTCTTT

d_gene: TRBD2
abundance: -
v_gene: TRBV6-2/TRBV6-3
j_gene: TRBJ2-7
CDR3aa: CASSNRRAGGYEQYF
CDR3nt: TGTGCCAGCAGCAACCGAAGAGCGGGAGGGTACGAGCAGTACTTC

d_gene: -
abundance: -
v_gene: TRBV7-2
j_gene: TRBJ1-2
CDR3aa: CASSLVGTYGYTF
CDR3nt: TGTGCCAGCAGCTTAGTTGGCACCTATGGCTACACCTTC

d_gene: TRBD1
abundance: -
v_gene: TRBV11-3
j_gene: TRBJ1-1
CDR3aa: CASSPRDRTLLMNTEAFF
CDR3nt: TGTGCCAGCAGCCCCCGGGACAGGACACTCTTAATGAACACTGAAGCTTTCTTT

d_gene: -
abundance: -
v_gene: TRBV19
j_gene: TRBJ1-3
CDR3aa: CASSRKRYSGNTIYF
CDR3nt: TGTGCCAGTAGTAGGAAACGATACTCTGGAAACACCATATATTTT

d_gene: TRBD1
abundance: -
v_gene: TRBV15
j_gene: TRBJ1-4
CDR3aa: CATNYRGSEKLFF
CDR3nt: TGTGCCACCAACTACAGGGGTAGTGAAAAACTGTTTTTT

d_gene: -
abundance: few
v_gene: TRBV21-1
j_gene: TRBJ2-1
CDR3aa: CASSTLRVMGQGRNEQFF
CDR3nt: TGTGCCAGCAGCACCCTGCGGGTAATGGGACAGGGCCGCAATGAGCAGTTCTTC